The rows below give T cell receptor beta chains drawn from one sample of a study of T-cell reconstitution after alpha-beta-depleted transplantation in children. TCRdb analysed the PCR reads with MiXCR anew, one entry per CDR3 protein. The data show about 900,000 distinct CDR3 sequences, 25% to 30% seen once. Sequenced material: PBMCs, mostly from graft donor cells, taken 360 days after TCRalphabeta/CD19-depleted stem cell transplant. The origin of the receptors is a boy in the first two years of life who had a stem cell transplant for SCID, so the T cells may come from the graft donor. The CDR3 runs from the conserved cysteine through the conserved F or W. Fields, in order: CDR3 DNA, CDR3 protein, J gene, V gene, D gene, clone size. A D gene is named only where the DNA matches it firmly. Not all rows give a size; the values are once, few, many and, for expanded clones, a class.

DNA: TGTGCCAGCACCCAGGACAGGGCTGGAAACACCATATATTTT
CDR3: CASTQDRAGNTIYF
J: TRBJ1-3
V: TRBV12-3/TRBV12-4
D: TRBD1
size: .

DNA: TGCGCCAGCAGTAGGATCAGGCGGTCGGAGACCCAGTACTTC
CDR3: CASSRIRRSETQYF
J: TRBJ2-5
V: TRBV5-1
D: .
size: few

DNA: TGTGCCAGCAGTTTGTACGGGGGTGGACAGGGGAACTTC
CDR3: CASSLYGGGQGNF
J: TRBJ2-7
V: TRBV12-3/TRBV12-4
D: TRBD1
size: .

DNA: TGTGCCAGCAGCCTCCCGGGACGCCTGAACACTGAAGCTTTCTTT
CDR3: CASSLPGRLNTEAFF
J: TRBJ1-1
V: TRBV5-4
D: .
size: few

DNA: TGTGCCAGCAGTATAGGGGGAATAGTTCAAAGCAATCAGCCCCAGCATTTT
CDR3: CASSIGGIVQSNQPQHF
J: TRBJ1-5
V: TRBV28
D: .
size: .

DNA: TGTGCCAGCAGCTCCCCCCGGTTACTAGCCCACACCGGGGAGCTGTTTTTT
CDR3: CASSSPRLLAHTGELFF
J: TRBJ2-2
V: TRBV5-5
D: .
size: .

DNA: TGTGCCAGCAACAACCCCCTGCGGGGGGGCGTGGACAATGAGCAGTTCTTC
CDR3: CASNNPLRGGVDNEQFF
J: TRBJ2-1
V: TRBV11-2
D: TRBD2
size: few

DNA: TGTGCCAGCAGCCAAGTGGGAGGGACAGGGGCCTACGAGCAGTACTTC
CDR3: CASSQVGGTGAYEQYF
J: TRBJ2-7
V: TRBV4-2
D: TRBD1
size: .

DNA: TGTGCCAGCAGTTGGGGCGGGGGACGGGACCGGAGCGCTTTCTTT
CDR3: CASSWGGGRDRSAFF
J: TRBJ1-1
V: TRBV12-3/TRBV12-4
D: .
size: .

DNA: TGCAGCGTTGGCTACACTACCTACGAGCAGTACTTC
CDR3: CSVGYTTYEQYF
J: TRBJ2-7
V: TRBV29-1
D: .
size: few

DNA: TGTGCCAGCAGTGACCCTGAGGGGACCGCTTTCTTT
CDR3: CASSDPEGTAFF
J: TRBJ1-1
V: TRBV28
D: .
size: .

DNA: TGTGCCAGCAGCCCCCATTCGGGTTATCCGTTTTTT
CDR3: CASSPHSGYPFF
J: TRBJ1-4
V: TRBV7-9
D: .
size: .

DNA: TGTGCCAGCAGCTTTTTGAAAGGGGGGCCCTACAATGAGCAGTTCTTC
CDR3: CASSFLKGGPYNEQFF
J: TRBJ2-1
V: TRBV11-2
D: .
size: .

DNA: TGTGCCAGCACCAGACTGGGGGTCTATGGCTACACCTTC
CDR3: CASTRLGVYGYTF
J: TRBJ1-2
V: TRBV6-1
D: .
size: few

DNA: TGTGCCAGCAATTGGGACACCTACGAGCAGTACTTC
CDR3: CASNWDTYEQYF
J: TRBJ2-7
V: TRBV2
D: .
size: .

DNA: TGTGCCAGCAGCGGACTAGCCTACGAGCAGTACTTC
CDR3: CASSGLAYEQYF
J: TRBJ2-7
V: TRBV5-5
D: TRBD2
size: .

DNA: TGCGCCAGCAGCGTACCGGGACGTATTATGGGGGATGAGACCCAGTACTTC
CDR3: CASSVPGRIMGDETQYF
J: TRBJ2-5
V: TRBV5-1
D: .
size: .

DNA: TGTGCCACCAGCACCATCTTCCATGGGCCCCAAAGGACCGAGCAGTACTTC
CDR3: CATSTIFHGPQRTEQYF
J: TRBJ2-7
V: TRBV15
D: .
size: .

DNA: TGTGCCACCAGCGGGAAGTACAGGGACCCCTCCTACGAGCAGTACTTC
CDR3: CATSGKYRDPSYEQYF
J: TRBJ2-7
V: TRBV15
D: .
size: .

DNA: TGTGCCAGCAGCTTAGGCCCGAACGACAGGTCCCTTTCCTACGAGCAGTACTTC
CDR3: CASSLGPNDRSLSYEQYF
J: TRBJ2-7
V: TRBV11-1
D: .
size: few

DNA: TGTGCCAGTAAGGGGAAGGGGACCCTGGAGACCCAGTACTTC
CDR3: CASKGKGTLETQYF
J: TRBJ2-5
V: TRBV12-3/TRBV12-4
D: .
size: .